A selection of T cell receptor beta chains follows, all from one sample in a study of T cells in Graves' hyperthyroidism and ophthalmopathy. TCRdb re-derived calls from the multiplex PCR reads in MiXCR, one entry per CDR3 protein. The sample shows some 510,000 distinct CDR3 sequences, less than 25% of them seen only once. Sequencing used blood. The receptors were sampled from a man aged 18 to 29 with Graves' hyperthyroidism. CDR3s include the opening cysteine and the closing phenylalanine or tryptophan. The D gene is left open where the match is weak. Size is stated for part of the rows, as once, few or many counts, or as a class when the clone is expanded.

d_gene	abundance	v_gene	j_gene	CDR3nt	CDR3aa
TRBD2	.	TRBV5-4	TRBJ2-3	TGTGCCAGCAGCTTGGCGAGGTCTAGCGGGGGCGGGGCAGATACGCAGTATTTT	CASSLARSSGGGADTQYF
TRBD2	many	TRBV25-1	TRBJ2-5	TGTGCCAGCAGTGAGCTAGCGGGGGTGGAGACCCAGTACTTC	CASSELAGVETQYF
.	many	TRBV4-1	TRBJ1-2	TGCGCCAGCAGCCAAGATGGGCCGAGGGAGAGGAGGAGCTACACCTTC	CASSQDGPRERRSYTF
.	.	TRBV2	TRBJ1-2	TGTGCCAGCAGGGCAGTGGGGGGCAGCTATGGCTACACCTTC	CASRAVGGSYGYTF
.	many	TRBV12-3/TRBV12-4	TRBJ2-1	TGTGCCAGCAGCCCCTCCGAACCCTACAATGAGCAGTTCTTC	CASSPSEPYNEQFF
.	many	TRBV12-3/TRBV12-4	TRBJ2-5	TGTGCCAGCGCTTCCCTAGGGGTACTACTTCAAGAGACCCAGTACTTC	CASASLGVLLQETQYF
.	many	TRBV6-1	TRBJ1-1	TGTGCCAGCGGCGGGGGGCTCACTGAAGCTTTCTTT	CASGGGLTEAFF
.	many	TRBV27	TRBJ2-7	TGTGCCAGCAGTTTATCCGTCGACTCGTCCTACGAGCAGTACTTC	CASSLSVDSSYEQYF
.	many	TRBV6-5	TRBJ1-1	TGTGCCAGCAGTTACGCCCTAAGAGAGGAAGCTTTCTTT	CASSYALREEAFF
.	.	TRBV28	TRBJ1-2	TGTGCCAGCTCCCTGGGATCCGACTACACCTTC	CASSLGSDYTF
.	many	TRBV7-3	TRBJ2-7	TGTGCCAGCAGCTCCGGACGAGCTCATCGCCACGAGCAGTACTTC	CASSSGRAHRHEQYF
.	.	TRBV6-5	TRBJ2-5	TGTGCCAGCAGTTACAGGAGGGTGGGAGAGACCCAGTACTTC	CASSYRRVGETQYF
.	.	TRBV4-2	TRBJ2-2	TGTGCCAGCAGCCAAAATGCAGACGGGAGTACCGGGGAGCTGTTTTTT	CASSQNADGSTGELFF
.	many	TRBV12-3/TRBV12-4	TRBJ1-2	TGTGCCAGTCACTCTCCCTGGAAGGGGTATGGCTACACCTTC	CASHSPWKGYGYTF
.	many	TRBV12-3/TRBV12-4	TRBJ1-3	TGTGCCAGCAGCAACTCTGGAAACACCATATATTTT	CASSNSGNTIYF
TRBD2	few	TRBV27	TRBJ2-2	TGTGCCAGCAGTTTATCGCCGGGGCTAATTCCAGCGGGAGTGAATAACACCGGGGAGCTGTTTTTT	CASSLSPGLIPAGVNNTGELFF
.	.	TRBV4-1	TRBJ1-5	TGCGCCAGCAGCGGGGTCGGGCCAAGCAATCAGCCCCAGCATTTT	CASSGVGPSNQPQHF
.	few	TRBV30	TRBJ2-7	TGTGCCTGGAGTTCTAGCCCCTACGAGCAGTACTTC	CAWSSSPYEQYF
TRBD1	few	TRBV9	TRBJ1-1	TGTGCCAGCAGCGCCGGGACAGGGGTTTTCAACACTGAAGCTTTCTTT	CASSAGTGVFNTEAFF
TRBD2	.	TRBV2	TRBJ2-3	TGTGCCAGCAGTGGGACTAGCGGGGGGTTCACAGATACGCAGTATTTT	CASSGTSGGFTDTQYF
TRBD2	few	TRBV20-1	TRBJ2-2	TGCAGTGCTGGAGTAGCGGGGGATACCGGGGAGCTGTTTTTT	CSAGVAGDTGELFF
TRBD1	few	TRBV11-2	TRBJ2-3	TGTGCCAGCAGCGTCACAGGGGGTCCAGCTACGCAGTATTTT	CASSVTGGPATQYF
TRBD1	many	TRBV4-2	TRBJ1-1	TGTGCCAGCAGCCCGTTGGGACAGGAGCCCACTGAAGCTTTCTTT	CASSPLGQEPTEAFF
.	.	TRBV4-1	TRBJ1-2	TGCGCCAGCAGCCAAGATCCCGGGGGAACGGGTGGCTACACCTTC	CASSQDPGGTGGYTF
.	.	TRBV7-9	TRBJ2-7	TGTGCCAGCAGCTTAGGGACGACAGGTTTCTACGAGCAGTACTTC	CASSLGTTGFYEQYF
TRBD1	many	TRBV30	TRBJ1-2	TGTGCCTGGCGATGGGTCGACAGGGCCTATGGCTACACCTTC	CAWRWVDRAYGYTF
.	.	TRBV12-3/TRBV12-4	TRBJ2-4	TGTGCCAGCAAGGGGTCAAACATTCAGTACTTC	CASKGSNIQYF
.	many	TRBV12-3/TRBV12-4	TRBJ1-1	TGTGCCAGCAGTTTCGGACGGTTGAACACTGAAGCTTTCTTT	CASSFGRLNTEAFF
.	.	TRBV7-2	TRBJ1-1	TGTGCCAGCAGCTTAGTAAGGGAGCCCGGGGGTGCTTTCTTT	CASSLVREPGGAFF
.	many	TRBV20-1	TRBJ1-1	TGCAGTGCTAGAGAGGTGGCAGGACTGGGCGCTGAAGCTTTCTTT	CSAREVAGLGAEAFF
.	many	TRBV2	TRBJ1-2	TGTGCCAGCATTAAGGATATAGTATATGGCTACACCTTC	CASIKDIVYGYTF